This T cell receptor beta chain originates from a study of blood T cell repertoires in COVID-19. On the study more broadly: From the United States, Italy and Spain came samples of acute and convalescent COVID-19. Sample material is recorded as cDNA or gDNA derived from T cells, B-cell-depleted T cells, or PBMCs.

The germline CDR1 and CDR2 sequences are LNHDA and SQIVND (reference sequence). Trimming took 4 bases from V and 3 from J; bases not matched to a gene: 2. This CDR3 contains 14 residues. Sequenced by immunoSEQ multiplex PCR; TCRdb stores in-frame clones only, minus some. Of about 320,000 clones in the sample, 89% were seen once. J is TRBJ1-1 and V is TRBV19; 10 bases fit TRBD1. This sequence originates from a man between 60 and 70 years old who had recovered from COVID-19. The source material was PBMCs or T cells enriched from blood (not recorded which). DNA of the CDR3: TGTGCCAGTAGTAGGGGACAGGGGCACACTGAAGCTTTCTTT. Translated: CASSRGQGHTEAFF.